A selection of T cell receptor beta chains follows, all from one sample in a study of cytomegalovirus exposure and HLA in healthy donors. The assay was immunoSEQ multiplex PCR, and TCRdb's table has in-frame clones only and misses some. This sample yields 70,000 to 95,000 clones, of which approximately 71% are seen a single time; 2% to 2.5% belongs to the top ten. The sequenced sample consisted of PBMCs. The receptors come from a middle-aged man in good health and CMV-seronegative. CDR3s include the opening cysteine and the closing phenylalanine or tryptophan. A D gene is named only where the DNA matches it firmly. Expanded clones are given a class, and other clones once, few, many or no size at all.

V gene,J gene,D gene,clone size,CDR3 DNA,CDR3 protein
TRBV28,TRBJ1-5,-,-,TGTGCCAGCAGTCCGGGATTGGGGTTGATTCAGCCCCAGCATTTT,CASSPGLGLIQPQHF
TRBV5-4,TRBJ2-1,TRBD2,-,TGTGCCAGCAGCTCCCCCCCGGGGAGGGCCGAGAATGAGCAGTTCTTC,CASSSPPGRAENEQFF
TRBV7-9,TRBJ1-1,TRBD1,few,TGTGCCAGCCAAGCTTCGGGACAGGGGACTGAAGCTTTCTTT,CASQASGQGTEAFF
TRBV5-6,TRBJ1-1,-,few,TGTGCCAGCAGCCCCGGAAAGGGGTCAGCTTTCTTT,CASSPGKGSAFF
TRBV27,TRBJ2-7,-,-,TGTGCCAGCAGTTCCCCGACCCTCAGGGGCGAGCAGTACTTC,CASSSPTLRGEQYF
TRBV9,TRBJ2-1,TRBD1,-,TGTGCCAGCAGCGTACGACAGGGGGCCGATGAGCAGTTCTTC,CASSVRQGADEQFF
TRBV5-1,TRBJ1-2,TRBD1,-,TGCGCCAGCAGCGGAACAGGGGACTATGGCTACACCTTC,CASSGTGDYGYTF
TRBV4-1,TRBJ1-1,TRBD1,-,TGCGCCAGCAGCCAAGGACAGGGCGGCGGGACTGAAGCTTTCTTT,CASSQGQGGGTEAFF
TRBV29-1,TRBJ2-3,TRBD2,-,TGCAGCGTTCTAGCCGGGACTAGCGGGAGCACAGATACGCAGTATTTT,CSVLAGTSGSTDTQYF
TRBV5-6,TRBJ1-5,TRBD1,-,TGTGCCAGCAGCTTGGAGGGTGACAGGGGGTTAAAGAGTCAGCCCCAGCATTTT,CASSLEGDRGLKSQPQHF
TRBV19,TRBJ2-3,-,-,TGTGCCAGTAGTGGGCCAGCTTTCACAGATACGCAGTATTTT,CASSGPAFTDTQYF
TRBV4-2,TRBJ2-3,-,-,TGTGCCAGCAGCCAAGATGCGGCGTCGGGCACAGATACGCAGTATTTT,CASSQDAASGTDTQYF
TRBV30,TRBJ2-3,TRBD2,-,TGTGCCTGGAGTTCCCAAGCGGGACGGACAGATACGCAGTATTTT,CAWSSQAGRTDTQYF
TRBV28,TRBJ1-5,-,once,TGTGCCAGCAGTCCCTCTCCCTCGGTTCAGCATTTT,CASSPSPSVQHF
TRBV29-1,TRBJ1-2,TRBD1,-,TGCAGCGCCGACAGGGGGCAATATCATGGCTACACCTTC,CSADRGQYHGYTF
TRBV6-5,TRBJ2-7,TRBD1,-,TGTGCCAGCACCACTCTAGACAGGGCCTACGAGCAGTACTTC,CASTTLDRAYEQYF
TRBV27,TRBJ2-1,TRBD1,-,TGTGCCAGCAGGGCGACAGGGGAATACAATGAGCAGTTCTTC,CASRATGEYNEQFF
TRBV30,TRBJ2-3,TRBD1,-,TGTGCCTGGTCGAGGGGGCTCACAGATACGCAGTATTTT,CAWSRGLTDTQYF
TRBV2,TRBJ1-4,-,-,TGTGCCAGCAGTGTAGTAAATGAAAAACTGTTTTTT,CASSVVNEKLFF
TRBV4-1,TRBJ2-2,TRBD1,-,TGCGCCAGCAGCTCCGGACAGGGGTCGGTCGGGGAGCTGTTTTTT,CASSSGQGSVGELFF
TRBV19,TRBJ1-2,-,-,TGTGCCAGTAGTCTGGACCTAACGGACAGCTATAACTATGGCTACACCTTC,CASSLDLTDSYNYGYTF
TRBV7-8,TRBJ1-1,-,-,TGTGCCAGCAGCTTGAATCCGGGAAAGAACACTGAAGCTTTCTTT,CASSLNPGKNTEAFF
TRBV5-1,TRBJ1-5,-,-,TGCGCCAGCAGCCCAGGACAGTTAAATCAGCCCCAGCATTTT,CASSPGQLNQPQHF
TRBV5-1,TRBJ2-7,-,-,TGCGCCAGCAGCATCTCGGGGTCCTACGAGCAGTACTTC,CASSISGSYEQYF
TRBV4-2,TRBJ2-7,-,once,TGTGCCAGCAGCCAAGATTCGACGGGAGAGACCTACGAGCAGTACTTC,CASSQDSTGETYEQYF
TRBV6-1,TRBJ2-7,TRBD2,-,TGTGCCAGCAGTGAGGGCGGGGGGGCCAACGAGCAGTACTTC,CASSEGGGANEQYF
TRBV6-6,TRBJ2-1,-,-,TGTGCCAGCAGTCAGGGTCCGGGCAATGAGCAGTTCTTC,CASSQGPGNEQFF
TRBV5-8,TRBJ2-2,TRBD1,-,TGTGCCAGCAGCCCCGGGACAGGGATCATCGGGGAGCTGTTTTTT,CASSPGTGIIGELFF
TRBV14,TRBJ1-4,TRBD1,-,TGTGCCAGCAGCCTATCTGGGACAGCCGAAAAACTGTTTTTT,CASSLSGTAEKLFF
TRBV7-9,TRBJ2-7,TRBD1,-,TGTGCCAGCAGCTTCAACGAGGGGGCGCCCCAGTACTTC,CASSFNEGAPQYF
TRBV28,TRBJ1-4,TRBD1,-,TGTGCCAGCAGTTTAAGACGTATTGGGACAGGGGGGGAAAAACTGTTTTTT,CASSLRRIGTGGEKLFF
TRBV6-5,TRBJ2-7,TRBD1,-,TGTGCCAGCAGTGGGCGACAGGGGCACGAGCAGTACTTC,CASSGRQGHEQYF
TRBV6-5,TRBJ1-6,TRBD1,-,TGTGCCAGCAGGCCCGGGACAGGGTGGTCACCCCTCCACTTT,CASRPGTGWSPLHF
TRBV9,TRBJ2-2,-,-,TGTGCCAGCAGCGTAGTGAGGTCGGGCGGGGAGCTGTTTTTT,CASSVVRSGGELFF
TRBV9,TRBJ1-3,TRBD1,few,TGTGCCAGCAGCAGACAGGGGAACGATGGAAACACCATATATTTT,CASSRQGNDGNTIYF
TRBV30,TRBJ1-2,TRBD1,-,TGTGCCTGGAGTGTATCGGGGACAGGGGCTTTCTATGGCTACACCTTC,CAWSVSGTGAFYGYTF
TRBV4-1,TRBJ2-2,TRBD2,-,TGCGCCAGCAGCCAAGATCCCCTAGCGGGAGCCGCGAACACCGGGGAGCTGTTTTTT,CASSQDPLAGAANTGELFF
TRBV19,TRBJ1-2,TRBD1,-,TGTGCCAGTAGCATAGGGTCCGACAGGGGCTTATCTGGCTACACCTTC,CASSIGSDRGLSGYTF
TRBV9,TRBJ1-1,-,few,TGTGCCAGCAGCGTTATGGGGGAGGCTGAAGCTTTCTTT,CASSVMGEAEAFF
TRBV19,TRBJ1-1,TRBD1,-,TGTGCCAGTAGTAGGGCACAGGGGGTCCCAGCTTTCTTT,CASSRAQGVPAFF
TRBV2,TRBJ2-5,TRBD1,-,TGTGCCAGACAGCCGGGACAGGGACAAGAGACCCAGTACTTC,CARQPGQGQETQYF
TRBV2,TRBJ2-3,-,-,TGTGCCAGCAGTGAAGCAGCGGCCCCTTCCTCCACGCAGTATTTT,CASSEAAAPSSTQYF
TRBV28,TRBJ1-5,TRBD1,-,TGTGCCAGCAGTCCAGGGACAGGGAGGATGCATCAGCCCCAGCATTTT,CASSPGTGRMHQPQHF
TRBV28,TRBJ1-1,-,-,TGTGCCAGCAGTAATGAGGTGAACACTGAAGCTTTCTTT,CASSNEVNTEAFF
TRBV12-5,TRBJ1-1,TRBD1,few,TGTGCTAGTGGTTTGGCTCCCGGGACAGGGTCTTCTGAAGCTTTCTTT,CASGLAPGTGSSEAFF
TRBV7-2,TRBJ1-5,TRBD1,-,TGTGCCAGCAGCTTAGCAGGGGGCAGTCAGCCCCAGCATTTT,CASSLAGGSQPQHF
TRBV29-1,TRBJ1-2,-,-,TGCAGCGTTGCCCGAGCTAACTATGGCTACACCTTC,CSVARANYGYTF
TRBV7-2,TRBJ2-7,TRBD1,-,TGTGCCAGCAGCTTACGGAGTCTGACAGGGTTGAGTTCCTACGAGCAGTACTTC,CASSLRSLTGLSSYEQYF
TRBV11-2,TRBJ1-1,TRBD1,-,TGTGCCAGCAGCTTACAGGGGGGCACTGAAGCTTTCTTT,CASSLQGGTEAFF
TRBV5-4,TRBJ2-7,TRBD1,-,TGTGCCAGCAGCTCCCGGGACAGTGGGTACGAGCAGTACTTC,CASSSRDSGYEQYF
TRBV7-8,TRBJ2-7,TRBD1,-,TGTGCCAGCACCAACAACCCCCTAGGACAGGGATCCTACGAGCAGTACTTC,CASTNNPLGQGSYEQYF
TRBV13,TRBJ2-7,TRBD1,-,TGTGCCAGCAGCTCCGGGACAGGGGGCTACGAGCAGTACTTC,CASSSGTGGYEQYF